This T cell receptor beta chain was profiled in a study of blood T cell repertoires in COVID-19. Study in general: Collection of acute and convalescent COVID-19 samples took place in the United States, Italy and Spain. PBMCs, B-cell-depleted T cells, or T cells provided the cDNA or gDNA that made up the material.

Only in-frame clones appear in the TCRdb table, and some are missing; sequencing was by immunoSEQ multiplex PCR. The sample yields some 120,000 clones, over 65% seen once. Between the trimmed V and J ends, which lost 5 bases and 8 bases, there was a span of 13 bases. The CDR3 is 13 residues long. Germline V gene sequence: CDR1 MNHNS, CDR2 SASEGT. The chain couples TRBV6-1 to TRBJ2-1; D gene unclear. The clonotype comes from a man aged 25-40 years with acute or convalescent COVID-19. The sample comprised peripheral blood. CDR3 region: CASSPPRDDEQFF. The CDR3 region has the DNA TGTGCCAGCAGTCCCCCCCGAGATGATGAGCAGTTCTTC.